Here is one TCR beta chain with its context. What it binds is not known. Naive CD8 isolation took CD45RO-negative cells positively selected for CCR7 and excluded terminally differentiated effector memory CD45RA+ cells. This record belongs to a study of shared clonotypes between healthy human individuals. Overall study context: Each donor's CD8 memory used one plate, CD8 naive two, each CD4 subset three.

Notes on the study in general: Blood was the only sampled material, and tissue repertoires likely differ.

Authors' analysis steps: ImmunoSEQ sequences covered only the junction and lacked quality scores; filtering therefore differed. Measured with immunoSEQ multiplex PCR; TCRdb has only the in-frame clones, and not every one. Clone size and the V and J calls come from that table; the DNA yielded D and trimming. The sample has about 2 million clones; around 96% are singletons. Sequenced sample: naive CD8+ T cells sorted from blood. This clonotype was sampled from a man between 18 and 29 years old in good health.

For the CDR3, the DNA is TGTGCCAGCAGCCAAGGAGGGCAGGGAAACTATGGCTACACCTTC. As protein: CASSQGGQGNYGYTF. V gene TRBV4-2 combines with J gene TRBJ1-2; possibly TRBD1 for D (5 bases). V lost 1 base to trimming and J lost 2 bases, with 11 bases between them. Per the germline V gene, CDR1 is LGHNA and CDR2 is YNFKEQ. The CDR3 has 15 residues.